The sample holds one count of the clone carrying this T cell receptor (beta chain). Its antigen remains unknown. This entry is derived from a study of CD8+CD57+ T cells in acquired aplastic anemia. Across the study: Sorted CD4+ and CD8+ cell DNA averaged 3.2 ug. Healthy donors gave about 10 million reads on average for CD4+ cells. Study-wide results and caveats: No significant patient-versus-control difference appeared in CD8+ Simpson's diversity. Overlapping CD8+ CDR3 repertoires of patients and controls contained around 30 shared sequences.

V was trimmed by 3 bases and J by 5 bases, leaving 9 bases between them. The germline V gene encodes CDR1 MGHDK and CDR2 SYGVNS. The CDR3 is 13 amino acids. Template material for TCR beta VDJ and CDR3 profiling consisted of genomic DNA. TCRdb re-derived calls from the reads in MiXCR, one entry per CDR3 protein. The sample shows 80,000 or so distinct CDR3 sequences, less than 60% of them seen only once. The sample consisted of sorted CD4+, CD8+, or CD8+CD57+ T cells (not recorded which) from PBMCs. The clonotype was recovered from a human donor in good health, serving as a control. This chain links TRBV25-1 with TRBJ2-3; TRBD1 or TRBD2 may be the D gene (5 bases each). Here the CDR3 DNA reads TGTGCCAGCAGTGACCTTGGGGGAGATACGCAGTATTTT. Residues: CASSDLGGDTQYF.